This entry concerns a single T cell receptor beta chain. This receptor's antigen is unknown. One base away there is no much larger clone; base qualities are not given. The library came from the immunoSEQ multiplex PCR assay. Entries here come from immuneACCESS through TCRdb and include only in-frame sequences with V and J called. Some clones fail to appear in such tables; in the studies checked, an unresolved V gene covers under half of the shortfall, and the cause of the remainder is unknown. This sample lists 55,000 to 85,000 clones; approximately 76% were detected once. The ten largest clonotypes hold about 15% of the sample. CDR1 and CDR2 are drawn from the germline V gene: SGDLS, YYNGEE. The cysteine opens and the phenylalanine closes a CDR3 of 18 amino acids. Of the read, only the CDR3 DNA is kept; its 54 bases are in frame from base 1. These data originate in a study of radiotherapy plus CTLA-4 blockade in lung cancer (dated by TCRdb to between 2018 and 2020). For context, the study as a whole: Among the enrolled patients, under 20% had an objective response, and around 31% reached disease control. The study at large found these results: Increased serum interferon-beta after radiation, together with early dynamic changes in blood T cell clones, were reported to be the strongest predictors of response. After treatment with radiotherapy and ipilimumab, TCR clones that originated in tumors expanded in peripheral blood.

In this study, focal radiation therapy paired with CTLA-4 blockade (ipilimumab) was tested in patients who had chemo-refractory metastatic non-small-cell lung cancer. Recombination linked TRBV9 to TRBJ2-5; TRBD1 is possibly the D segment (6 matching bases). The better agreement between TRBJ2-7 and the DNA end casts doubt on the J call. This sequence originates from a human donor with non-small cell lung cancer whose response to radiotherapy plus ipilimumab could not be evaluated. Some clones in this sample may be carry-over from other donors' samples. Sample: peripheral blood, taken from a patient treated with radiotherapy plus ipilimumab. The CDR3 loop reads CASSVDLGVTGTSYEQYF. The nucleotide sequence is given as TGTGCCAGCAGCGTAGATTTAGGGGTAACAGGGACATCCTACGAGCAGTACTTC.